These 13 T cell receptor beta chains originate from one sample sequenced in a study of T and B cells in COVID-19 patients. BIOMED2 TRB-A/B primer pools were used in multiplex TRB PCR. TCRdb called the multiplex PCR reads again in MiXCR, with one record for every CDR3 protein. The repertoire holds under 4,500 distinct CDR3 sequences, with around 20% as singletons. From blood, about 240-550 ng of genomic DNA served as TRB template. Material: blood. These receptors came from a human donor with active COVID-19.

The CDR3 sequence is CASSESTVSTDTQYF. CDR3 DNA sequence: TGCGCCAGCAGTGAGTCGACCGTTAGCACAGATACGCAGTATTTT. The V call is TRBV10-2, the J call TRBJ2-3; D not resolved. The CDR3 extends over 15 amino acids. CDR1 WSHSY and CDR2 SAAADI come from the germline V gene. Between the trimmed V and J ends, which lost 0 bases and 0 bases, there was a span of 7 bases.

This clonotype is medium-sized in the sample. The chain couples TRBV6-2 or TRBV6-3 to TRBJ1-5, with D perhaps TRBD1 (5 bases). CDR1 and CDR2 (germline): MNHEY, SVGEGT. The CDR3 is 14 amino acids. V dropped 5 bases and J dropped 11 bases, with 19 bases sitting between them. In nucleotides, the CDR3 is TGTGCCAGCAGTCGCCGGGACCGCCTAACATCCCAGCATTTT. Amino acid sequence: CASSRRDRLTSQHF.

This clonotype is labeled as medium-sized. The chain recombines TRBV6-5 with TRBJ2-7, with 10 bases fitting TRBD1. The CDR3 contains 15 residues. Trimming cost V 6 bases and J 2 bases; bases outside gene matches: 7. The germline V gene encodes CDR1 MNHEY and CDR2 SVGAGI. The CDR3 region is CASRSRDRGAYEQYF. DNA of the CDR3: TGTGCCAGCAGGAGCCGGGACAGGGGTGCCTACGAGCAGTACTTC.

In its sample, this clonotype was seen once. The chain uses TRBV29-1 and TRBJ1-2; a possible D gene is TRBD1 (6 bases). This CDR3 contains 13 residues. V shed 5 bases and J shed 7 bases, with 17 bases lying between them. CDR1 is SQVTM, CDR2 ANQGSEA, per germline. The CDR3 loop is CSVSGRGWGGYTF. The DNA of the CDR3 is TGCAGCGTTTCGGGCAGGGGATGGGGTGGCTACACCTTC.

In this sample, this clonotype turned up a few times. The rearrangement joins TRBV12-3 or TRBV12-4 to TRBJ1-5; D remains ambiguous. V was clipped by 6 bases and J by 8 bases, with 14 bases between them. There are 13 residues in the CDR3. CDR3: CASSPRGREPQHF. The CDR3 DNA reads TGTGCCAGCAGCCCCCGGGGAAGAGAGCCCCAGCATTTT.

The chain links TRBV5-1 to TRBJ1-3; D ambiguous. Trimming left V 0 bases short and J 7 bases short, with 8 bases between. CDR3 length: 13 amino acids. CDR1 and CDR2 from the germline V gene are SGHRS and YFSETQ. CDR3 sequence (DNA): TGCGCCAGCAGCTTGGCTACGGGGAACACCATATATTTT. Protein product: CASSLATGNTIYF.

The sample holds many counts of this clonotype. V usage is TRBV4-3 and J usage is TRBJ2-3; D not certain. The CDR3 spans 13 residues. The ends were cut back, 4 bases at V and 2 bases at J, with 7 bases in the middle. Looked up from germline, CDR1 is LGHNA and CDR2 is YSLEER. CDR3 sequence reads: CASSLLITDTQYF. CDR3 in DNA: TGCGCCAGCAGCCTATTAATCACAGATACGCAGTATTTT.

The CDR3 region has the DNA TGTGCCAGCAGTCCGCAGGGGTTTCTACGGGCCAATGAGCAGTTCTTC. The encoded protein is CASSPQGFLRANEQFF. The chain uses TRBV28 and TRBJ2-1, with D perhaps matching TRBD1 (6 bases). The CDR3 runs to 16 residues. Looked up from germline, CDR1 is MDHEN and CDR2 is SYDVKM. V lost 5 bases, J lost 6 bases, and 20 bases lay in between.

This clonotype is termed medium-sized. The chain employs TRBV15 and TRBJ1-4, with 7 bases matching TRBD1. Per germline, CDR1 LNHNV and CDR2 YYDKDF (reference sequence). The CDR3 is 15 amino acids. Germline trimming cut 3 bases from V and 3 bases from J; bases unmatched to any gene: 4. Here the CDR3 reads CATSRRDSSNEKLFF. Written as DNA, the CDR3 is TGTGCCACCAGCAGGAGGGACAGCTCTAATGAAAAACTGTTTTTT.

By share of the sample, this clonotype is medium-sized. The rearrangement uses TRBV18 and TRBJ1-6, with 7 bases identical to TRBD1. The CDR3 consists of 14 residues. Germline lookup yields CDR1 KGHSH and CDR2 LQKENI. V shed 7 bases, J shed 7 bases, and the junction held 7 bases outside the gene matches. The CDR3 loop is CASFSTGRNSPLHF. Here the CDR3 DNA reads TGTGCCAGCTTTTCGACAGGGCGAAATTCACCCCTCCACTTT.

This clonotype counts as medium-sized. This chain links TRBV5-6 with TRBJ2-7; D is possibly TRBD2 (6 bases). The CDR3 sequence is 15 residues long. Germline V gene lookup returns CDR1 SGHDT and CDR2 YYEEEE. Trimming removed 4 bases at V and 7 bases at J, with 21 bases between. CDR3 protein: CASSRGLTGVAEQYF. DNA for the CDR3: TGTGCCAGCAGCCGTGGGTTGACGGGAGTAGCTGAGCAGTACTTC.

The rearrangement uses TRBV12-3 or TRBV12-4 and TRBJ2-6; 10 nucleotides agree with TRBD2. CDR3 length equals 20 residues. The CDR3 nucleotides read TGTGCTAGTGGTGACCGGACTAGCGGATCTCTTATCTCTGGGGCCAACGTCCTGACTTTC. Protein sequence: CASGDRTSGSLISGANVLTF.

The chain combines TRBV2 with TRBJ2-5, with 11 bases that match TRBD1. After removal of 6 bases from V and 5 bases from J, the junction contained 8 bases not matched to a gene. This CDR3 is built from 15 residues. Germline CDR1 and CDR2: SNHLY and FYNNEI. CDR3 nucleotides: TGTGCCAGCAGCTGGACAGGGGGCTCGGTGGAGACCCAGTACTTC. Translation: CASSWTGGSVETQYF.